This T cell receptor beta chain was documented in a study of radiation and T cells in renal cell carcinoma. This sample's time point: blood 4 weeks post-SBRT, at nephrectomy. Treatment in this sample: 15 Gy SBRT to primary tumor, nephrectomy 4 weeks later. After SBRT, blood was collected at 2 and 4 weeks, plus baseline. This renal cell carcinoma was of the clear cell type. The assay was immunoSEQ multiplex PCR, and TCRdb's table has in-frame clones only and misses some. The sample holds about 78,000 clones; roughly nine tenths are singletons and the top ten take about 5.8%. Regarding the study as a whole: In blood, top tumor clones expanded by 2 weeks, shrinking by 4.

In regard to this clone: As yet, its antigen is unknown.

V lost 2 bases to trimming and J lost 0 bases, with 5 bases between them. This CDR3 is 13 amino acids long. Per the germline V gene, CDR1 is MNHNY and CDR2 is SVGAGI (reference sequence). This sequence originates from a woman aged 70 to 79 with renal cell carcinoma. The chain links TRBV6-6 to TRBJ2-7, with unresolved D. The sequencing used blood, collected from a patient whose treatment included radiotherapy and nephrectomy. CDR3 DNA: TGTGCCAGCAGTTACGGCGGCTCCTACGAGCAGTACTTC. Translated: CASSYGGSYEQYF.